This T cell receptor beta chain appears in the sequencing data of a study of memory CD4+ T cells and cytomegalovirus serostatus. This table comes from immunoSEQ multiplex PCR, and its TCRdb copy is limited to in-frame clones, with some not included. The sample has 60,000 to 70,000 clones; less than 85% are singletons. Single viable CD3+CD4+CD8-CD45RO+ cells were sorted as the memory CD4+ T cells. Donors' CMV status reflects serum IgG against pp150, pp28, p38, p52. Positive selection with CD4 microbeads enriched total CD4+ T cells. Notes on the study in general: Of under 200 reported CMV TCRbeta sequences, around 62 were found in memory CD4+ repertoires. CMV serostatus prediction reached median AUC about 0.95, or 0.9 with US-trained model.

For this clone: No antigen is known for it.

The CDR3 extends over 12 amino acids. Trimming cost V 8 bases and J 6 bases, with 12 bases left between them. Germline assignment: CDR1 SNHLY and CDR2 FYNNEI. Sequencing was done on a sample of memory CD4+ T cells from blood. The sequence was collected from an adult in good health and CMV-seronegative. Some clones in this sample may be carry-over from other donors' samples. The chain recombines TRBV2 with TRBJ2-3, with D unresolved. The CDR3 bases are TGTGCCAGCCCCGAACGGGCGGATACGCAGTATTTT. Protein: CASPERADTQYF.